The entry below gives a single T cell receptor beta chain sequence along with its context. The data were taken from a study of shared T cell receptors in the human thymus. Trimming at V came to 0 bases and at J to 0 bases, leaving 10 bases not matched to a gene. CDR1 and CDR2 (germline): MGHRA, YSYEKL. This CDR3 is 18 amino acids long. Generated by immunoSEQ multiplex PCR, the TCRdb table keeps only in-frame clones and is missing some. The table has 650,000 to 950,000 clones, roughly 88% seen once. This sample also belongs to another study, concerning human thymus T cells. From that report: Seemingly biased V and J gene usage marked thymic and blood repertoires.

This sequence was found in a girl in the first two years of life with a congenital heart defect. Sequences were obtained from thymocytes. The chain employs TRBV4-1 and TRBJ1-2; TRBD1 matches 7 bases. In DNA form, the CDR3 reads TGCGCCAGCAGCCAAGATAAAAGGGACAGTTCGTCTAACTATGGCTACACCTTC. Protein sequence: CASSQDKRDSSSNYGYTF.